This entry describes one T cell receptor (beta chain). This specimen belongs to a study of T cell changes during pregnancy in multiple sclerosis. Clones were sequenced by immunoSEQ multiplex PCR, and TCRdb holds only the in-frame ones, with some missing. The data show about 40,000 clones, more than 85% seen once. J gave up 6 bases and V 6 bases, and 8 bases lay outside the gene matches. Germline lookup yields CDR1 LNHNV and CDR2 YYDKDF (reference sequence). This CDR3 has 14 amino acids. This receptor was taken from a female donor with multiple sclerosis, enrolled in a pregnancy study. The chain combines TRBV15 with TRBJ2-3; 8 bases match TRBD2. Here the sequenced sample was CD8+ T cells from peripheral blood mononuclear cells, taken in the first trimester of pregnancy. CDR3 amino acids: CATRDSGGEDTQYF. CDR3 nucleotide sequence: TGTGCCACCAGGGACAGCGGGGGAGAGGATACGCAGTATTTT.